This T cell receptor beta chain was found in a study of blood T cell repertoires in COVID-19. Libraries were prepared by immunoSEQ multiplex PCR; TCRdb keeps only in-frame clonotypes and omits some of them. In the table there are 200,000 or so clones, around 90% of which are singletons. The CDR3 runs 18 residues. Trimming shortened V by 3 bases and J by 6 bases, and 25 bases separated the two germline ends. CDR1 is SGDLS, CDR2 YYNGEE, per germline. The chain has TRBV9 and TRBJ2-1; the D gene is possibly TRBD2 (6 bases). What was sequenced was PBMCs or T cells enriched from blood (not recorded which). This sequence originates from a man younger than 40 who had recovered from COVID-19. DNA of the CDR3: TGTGCCAGCAGCGGGGGTTGGGGATACGAAACGGAGGGCAATGAGCAGTTCTTC. Its translation is CASSGGWGYETEGNEQFF.